This T cell receptor beta chain was retrieved from a study of cytomegalovirus exposure and HLA in healthy donors. As regards this clone: Its antigen remains unidentified.

CDR1 is MDHEN and CDR2 is SYDVKM in the germline V gene. V was trimmed by 3 bases and J by 8 bases, leaving 14 bases between them. This CDR3 has 14 amino acids. General study results and limits: Upon later analysis, TCR association rates were observed to vary by HLA locus, being highest for DRB1 and lowest for HLA-C. Analysis was performed later, and it showed HLA-associated TCR beta chains to be more clonally expanded than equally common others. A later analysis linked a missense DCLRE1C variant to TCR beta V- and J-gene trimming.

The primer mix had 60 Vbeta and 13 Jbeta primers. The repertoire was sequenced with immunoSEQ multiplex PCR; TCRdb's copy has only in-frame clones and lacks some. The sample includes 150,000 to 200,000 clones, roughly 80% of them seen just once. The source of this sequence is a girl aged 2-9 years in good health and CMV-seropositive. The chain combines TRBV28 with TRBJ1-3; the D gene is possibly TRBD1 (5 bases). The sequencing input was PBMCs. DNA for the CDR3: TGTGCCAGCAGTTTTACAGGTCGTCCAGACACCATATATTTT. The encoded protein is CASSFTGRPDTIYF.